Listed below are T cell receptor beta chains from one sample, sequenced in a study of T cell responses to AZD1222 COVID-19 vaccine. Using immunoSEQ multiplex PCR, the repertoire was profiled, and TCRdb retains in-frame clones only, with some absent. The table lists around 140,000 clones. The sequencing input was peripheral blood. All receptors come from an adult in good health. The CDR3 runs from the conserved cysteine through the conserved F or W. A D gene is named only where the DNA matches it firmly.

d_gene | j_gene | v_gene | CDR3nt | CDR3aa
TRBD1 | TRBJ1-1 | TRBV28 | TGTGCCAGTGACTCTGACGACCTTGGGACAGGGAACACTGAAGCTTTCTTT | CASDSDDLGTGNTEAFF
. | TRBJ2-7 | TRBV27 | TGTGCCAGCAGTTTTTTGTCCGGCAGTGACCCGACCTACGAGCAGTACTTC | CASSFLSGSDPTYEQYF
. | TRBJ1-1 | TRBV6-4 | TGTGCCAGCAGGGCACAAATGAACACTGAAGCTTTCTTT | CASRAQMNTEAFF
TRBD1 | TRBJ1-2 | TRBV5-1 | TGCGCCAGCAGCCACTCCACAGGGGGCGACTATGGCTACACCTTC | CASSHSTGGDYGYTF
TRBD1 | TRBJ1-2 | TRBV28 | TGTGCCAGCAGTACAAGGACAGGGGATGATGGCTACACCTTC | CASSTRTGDDGYTF
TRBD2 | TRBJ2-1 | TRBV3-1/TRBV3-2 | TGTGCCAGCAGCCAAATAGCGGGGGGGCTCACTGAGCAGTTCTTC | CASSQIAGGLTEQFF
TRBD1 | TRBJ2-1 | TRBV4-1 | TGCGCCAGCAGCCATCAGGGGGTCGGGAATGAGCAGTTCTTC | CASSHQGVGNEQFF
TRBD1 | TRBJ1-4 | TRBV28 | TGTGCCAGCAGTTTGAACAGGGGACTGTTTTTT | CASSLNRGLFF
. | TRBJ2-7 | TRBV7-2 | TGTGCCAGCAGCTTATCCCAGGTCGTTTACGAGCAGTACTTC | CASSLSQVVYEQYF
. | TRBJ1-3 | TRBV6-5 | TGTGCCAGCAGTCCGGGACCTGCCTCGGGAAACACCATATATTTT | CASSPGPASGNTIYF
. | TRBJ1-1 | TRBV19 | TGTGCCAGTAGTGCACAGGTGAACACTGAAGCTTTCTTT | CASSAQVNTEAFF
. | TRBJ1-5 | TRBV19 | TGTGCCAGTAGGGAGGGGGGTCAGCCCCAGCATTTT | CASREGGQPQHF
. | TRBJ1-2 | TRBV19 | TGTGCCAGTAGTATAACCCAAGGAGGCTATGGCTACACCTTC | CASSITQGGYGYTF
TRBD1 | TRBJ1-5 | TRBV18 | TGTGCCAGCGCGGAGGGACAGCACAATCAGCCCCAGCATTTT | CASAEGQHNQPQHF
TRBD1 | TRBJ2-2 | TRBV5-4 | TGTGCCAGCAGCTTGGGGACAGGGCGTACCGGGGAGCTGTTTTTT | CASSLGTGRTGELFF
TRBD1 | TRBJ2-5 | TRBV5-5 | TGTGCCAGCAGCTCGGGACAGGGGGGCGAGACCCAGTACTTC | CASSSGQGGETQYF
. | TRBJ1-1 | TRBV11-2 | TGTGCCAGCAGCGGCGGACTGAACACTGAAGCTTTCTTT | CASSGGLNTEAFF
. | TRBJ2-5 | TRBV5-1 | TGCGCCAGCAGCGGGGGGACATTCCAAGAGACCCAGTACTTC | CASSGGTFQETQYF
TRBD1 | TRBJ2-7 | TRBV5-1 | TGCGCCAGCAGCTCCACCGGACAGGGGCTCTACGAGCAGTACTTC | CASSSTGQGLYEQYF
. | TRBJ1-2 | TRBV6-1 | TGTGCCAGCACCCGGGAAGGGTTGGGTGGCTACACCTTC | CASTREGLGGYTF
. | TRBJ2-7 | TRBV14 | TGTGCCAGCAGCCAAAGAAGTTCGGGTTGGAGCTCCTACGAGCAGTACTTC | CASSQRSSGWSSYEQYF
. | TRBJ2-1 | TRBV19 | TGTGCCACCTCACTACAGGGATCGCGGTACAATGAGCAGTTCTTC | CATSLQGSRYNEQFF
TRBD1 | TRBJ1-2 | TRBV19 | TGTGCCAGTAGTATTCAGGGGGTCCGGAATGGCTACACCTTC | CASSIQGVRNGYTF
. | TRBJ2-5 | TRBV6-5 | TGTGCCAGCAGCCCCAGGGCCCGAGAGACCCAGTACTTC | CASSPRARETQYF
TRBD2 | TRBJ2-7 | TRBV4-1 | TGCGCCAGCAGCCAAGGGGGGGGACTAGCTTTGGGTGAGCAGTACTTC | CASSQGGGLALGEQYF
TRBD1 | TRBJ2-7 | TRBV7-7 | TGTGCCAGCAGCAAATCACCGGGACAGGGGTACGAGCAGTACTTC | CASSKSPGQGYEQYF
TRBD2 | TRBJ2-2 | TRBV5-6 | TGTGCCAGCAGCTTCGGGAGGGTGGCTGGGGAGCTGTTTTTT | CASSFGRVAGELFF
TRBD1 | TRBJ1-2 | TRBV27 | TGTGCCAGCAGTACCCATCTCCGGGACAGGGCTGGCTACACCTTC | CASSTHLRDRAGYTF
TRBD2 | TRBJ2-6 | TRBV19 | TGTGCCAGTAGTTCGGGGGGAAGCGGGGCCAACGTCCTGACTTTC | CASSSGGSGANVLTF
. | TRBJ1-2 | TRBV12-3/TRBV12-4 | TGTGCCAGCAGTCCTGGACGGGACTATGGCTACACCTTC | CASSPGRDYGYTF
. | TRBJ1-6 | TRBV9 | TGTGCCAGCAGTACCGGGACACCGAATTCACCCCTCCACTTT | CASSTGTPNSPLHF
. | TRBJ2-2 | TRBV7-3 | TGTGCCAGCAGCACAAACACCGGGGAGCTGTTTTTT | CASSTNTGELFF
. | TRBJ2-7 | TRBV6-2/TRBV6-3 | TGTGCCAGCAGTTGGGAGAATTACGAGCAGTACTTC | CASSWENYEQYF
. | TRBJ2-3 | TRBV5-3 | TGTGCCAGAAGCTATAGCCCCCTGGGCAGGGGGGAGGCAGATACGCAGTATTTT | CARSYSPLGRGEADTQYF
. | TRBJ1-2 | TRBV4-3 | TGCGCCAGCAGCCAAGGGGGCGCGATCTATGGCTACACCTTC | CASSQGGAIYGYTF
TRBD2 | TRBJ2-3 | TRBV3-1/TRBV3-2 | TGTGCCAGCAGCCAAGGTTTGGGACTAGCGAGGAGCACAGATACGCAGTATTTT | CASSQGLGLARSTDTQYF
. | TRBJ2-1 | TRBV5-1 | TGCGCCAGCAGCTTCGGGACTTCGGAGGTGAATGAGCAGTTCTTC | CASSFGTSEVNEQFF
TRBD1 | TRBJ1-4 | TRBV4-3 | TGCGCCAGCAGCCGGGGACAGTCTAATGAAAAACTGTTTTTT | CASSRGQSNEKLFF
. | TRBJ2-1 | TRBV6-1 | TGTGCCAGCAGGGAAGGGGGGATGCAAGAGCAGTTCTTC | CASREGGMQEQFF
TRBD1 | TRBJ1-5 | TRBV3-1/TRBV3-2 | TGTGCCAGCAGCCTAGACAGGGATCAGCCCCAGCATTTT | CASSLDRDQPQHF
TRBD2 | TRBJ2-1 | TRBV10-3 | TGTGCCATCAGCCCACTAGCGGGGGGTGTCGATGAGCAGTTCTTC | CAISPLAGGVDEQFF
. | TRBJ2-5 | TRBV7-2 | TGTGCCAGCAGCCAGGGACCCACCGAGGGGGGTATATCCCAGTACTTC | CASSQGPTEGGISQYF
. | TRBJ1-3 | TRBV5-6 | TGTGCCAGCAGCCCCGACTCGGGGTTAGGAAACACCATATATTTT | CASSPDSGLGNTIYF
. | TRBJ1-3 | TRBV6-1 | TGTGCCAGCAGTGAATCCCTTGGAAACACCATATATTTT | CASSESLGNTIYF
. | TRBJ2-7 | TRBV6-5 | TGTGCCAGCAATCCTCCGGGGGTAGCAGGGAACGAGCAGTACTTC | CASNPPGVAGNEQYF
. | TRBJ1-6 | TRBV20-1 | TGCAGTGCTAGTGGGCAACCTTCTTCACCCCTCCACTTT | CSASGQPSSPLHF
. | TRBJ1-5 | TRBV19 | TGTGCCAGCCGTGGGTTTACGAGGCAGCCCCAGCATTTT | CASRGFTRQPQHF
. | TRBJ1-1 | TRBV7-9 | TGTGCCAGCAGTTTTGACACTGAAGCTTTCTTT | CASSFDTEAFF
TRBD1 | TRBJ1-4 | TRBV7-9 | TGTGCCAGCAGCTTAGATAGGGGGCCCCGAAAACTGTTTTTT | CASSLDRGPRKLFF
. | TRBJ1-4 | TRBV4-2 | TGTGCCAGCAGCCAAGTTGGCAGGGGAGCATCTAATGAAAAACTGTTTTTT | CASSQVGRGASNEKLFF
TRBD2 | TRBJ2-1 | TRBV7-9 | TGTGCCAGCAGCTACGCTAGCGGGATTCACAATGAGCAGTTCTTC | CASSYASGIHNEQFF